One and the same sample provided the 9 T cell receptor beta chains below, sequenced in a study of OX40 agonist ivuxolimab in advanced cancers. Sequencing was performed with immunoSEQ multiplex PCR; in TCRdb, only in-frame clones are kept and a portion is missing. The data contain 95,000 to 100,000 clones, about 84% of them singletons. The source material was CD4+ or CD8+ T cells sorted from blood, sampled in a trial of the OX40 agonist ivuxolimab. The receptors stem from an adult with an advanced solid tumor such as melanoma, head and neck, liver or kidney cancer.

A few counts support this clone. CDR3 amino acids: CASSSRNAGGLAGNEQFF. Here the CDR3 DNA reads TGTGCCAGCAGCTCTCGAAACGCAGGGGGACTAGCGGGCAATGAGCAGTTCTTC. This chain links TRBV7-2 with TRBJ2-1, with 12 bases aligning to TRBD2. CDR3 length: 18 residues. Germline-derived CDR1 and CDR2 are SGHTA and FQGNSA. The ends lost 4 bases at V and 6 bases at J; junction bases unmatched: 13.

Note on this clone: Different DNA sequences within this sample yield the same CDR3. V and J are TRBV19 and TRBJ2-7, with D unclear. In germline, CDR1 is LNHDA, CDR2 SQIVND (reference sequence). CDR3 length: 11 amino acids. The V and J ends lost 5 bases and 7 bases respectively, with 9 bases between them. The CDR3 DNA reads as TGTGCCAGTAGTGGCCGCTATGAGCAGTACTTC. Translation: CASSGRYEQYF.

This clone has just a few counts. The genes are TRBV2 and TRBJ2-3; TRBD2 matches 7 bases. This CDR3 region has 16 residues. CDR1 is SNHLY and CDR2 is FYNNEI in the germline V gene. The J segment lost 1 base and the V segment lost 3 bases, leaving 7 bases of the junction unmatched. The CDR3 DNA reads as TGTGCCAGCAGTGATCCCCTTGGGAGGGGCACAGATACGCAGTATTTT. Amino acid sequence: CASSDPLGRGTDTQYF.

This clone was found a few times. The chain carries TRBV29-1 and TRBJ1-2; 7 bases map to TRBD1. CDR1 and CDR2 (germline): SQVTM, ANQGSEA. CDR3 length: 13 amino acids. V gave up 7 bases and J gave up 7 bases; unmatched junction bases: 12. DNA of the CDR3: TGCAGCGCCGCCCGGCAGGGGGGTAGTGGCTACACCTTC. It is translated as CSAARQGGSGYTF.

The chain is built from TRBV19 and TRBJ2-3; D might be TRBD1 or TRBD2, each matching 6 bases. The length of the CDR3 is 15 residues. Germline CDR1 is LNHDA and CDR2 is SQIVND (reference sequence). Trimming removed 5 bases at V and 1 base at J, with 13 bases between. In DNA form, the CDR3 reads TGTGCCAGTAGTGAGGGGGGTCGGGGCACAGATACGCAGTATTTT. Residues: CASSEGGRGTDTQYF.

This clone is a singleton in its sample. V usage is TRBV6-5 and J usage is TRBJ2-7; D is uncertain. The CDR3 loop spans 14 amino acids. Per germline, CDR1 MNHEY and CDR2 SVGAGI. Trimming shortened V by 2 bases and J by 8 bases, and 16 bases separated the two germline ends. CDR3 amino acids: CASSYGGTYAQQYF. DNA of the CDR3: TGTGCCAGCAGTTACGGCGGAACCTACGCCCAGCAGTACTTC.

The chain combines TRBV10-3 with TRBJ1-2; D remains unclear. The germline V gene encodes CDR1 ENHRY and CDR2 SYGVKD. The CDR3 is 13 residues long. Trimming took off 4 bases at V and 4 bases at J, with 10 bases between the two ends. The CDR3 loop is CAISVIALYGYTF. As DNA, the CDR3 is TGTGCCATCAGTGTGATCGCCCTCTATGGCTACACCTTC.

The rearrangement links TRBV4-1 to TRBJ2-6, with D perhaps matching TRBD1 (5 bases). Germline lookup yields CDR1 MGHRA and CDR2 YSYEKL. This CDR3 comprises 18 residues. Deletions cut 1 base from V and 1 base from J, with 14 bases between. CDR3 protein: CASSQALQGGSGANVLTF. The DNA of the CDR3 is TGCGCCAGCAGCCAAGCTTTGCAGGGTGGTTCTGGGGCCAACGTCCTGACTTTC.

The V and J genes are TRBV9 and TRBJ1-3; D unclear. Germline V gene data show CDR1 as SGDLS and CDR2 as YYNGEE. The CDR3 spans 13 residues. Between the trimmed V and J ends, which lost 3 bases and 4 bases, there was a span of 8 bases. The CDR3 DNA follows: TGTGCCAGCAGCGCACTAGCCGGAAACACCATATATTTT. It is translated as CASSALAGNTIYF.